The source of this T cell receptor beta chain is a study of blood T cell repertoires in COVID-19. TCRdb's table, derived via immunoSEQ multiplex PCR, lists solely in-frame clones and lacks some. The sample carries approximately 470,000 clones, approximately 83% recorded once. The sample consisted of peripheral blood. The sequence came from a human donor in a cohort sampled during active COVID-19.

CDR3: CASIVGRNTGELFF. The DNA for the CDR3 is TGTGCCAGTATTGTCGGGAGGAACACCGGGGAGCTGTTTTTT. This sequence joins TRBV19 and TRBJ2-2; the D gene is possibly TRBD2 (6 bases). V lost 7 bases to trimming and J lost 1 base, with 10 bases between them. CDR1 and CDR2 (germline): LNHDA, SQIVND (reference sequence). This CDR3 is 14 amino acids long.